Below are 24 T cell receptor beta chains sequenced from a single sample in a study of cytomegalovirus exposure and HLA in healthy donors. In the PCR, 60 Vbeta and 13 Jbeta primers were used. Profiled with immunoSEQ multiplex PCR; TCRdb holds only in-frame clones, not every one. The profile shows about 150,000 clones, approximately 80% of them singletons. Sequenced: PBMCs. These receptors all come from a woman aged 40 to 50 in good health and CMV-seropositive.

The genes are TRBV29-1 and TRBJ2-2, with a possible D match to TRBD1 (5 bases). CDR1 SQVTM and CDR2 ANQGSEA come from the germline V gene. The CDR3 is 13 amino acids. The V end lost 4 bases, the J end lost 6 bases, and 12 bases lay between the germline ends. The CDR3, as DNA: TGCAGCGTTGGAAAGACAGAGGCCGGGGAGCTGTTTTTT. As protein: CSVGKTEAGELFF.

The chain is built from TRBV6-1 and TRBJ2-7; TRBD2 aligns across 8 bases. CDR3 size: 14 residues. V lost 2 bases to trimming and J lost 7 bases; unmatched junction nucleotides: 7. Germline V CDR1 and CDR2: MNHNS, SASEGT. The CDR3 sequence: CASSESAGAWEQYF. The CDR3 nucleotides read TGTGCCAGCAGTGAATCAGCGGGAGCGTGGGAGCAGTACTTC.

This chain uses TRBV6-5 with TRBJ1-1; 7 positions agree with TRBD1. Trimming removed 8 bases from V and 6 bases from J; junction bases left unmatched: 9. CDR3 length: 13 residues. Germline CDR1 and CDR2: MNHEY and SVGAGI. CDR3 in amino acids: CASRQGLRAEAFF. CDR3 coding DNA: TGTGCCAGCCGACAGGGACTGAGGGCTGAAGCTTTCTTT.

V usage is TRBV11-3 and J usage is TRBJ2-1, with a weak D call TRBD2 (6 bases). The CDR3 runs 16 residues. V lost 0 bases to trimming and J lost 5 bases, with 14 bases between them. From germline, CDR1 is SGHNT and CDR2 YENEEA. The CDR3 sequence is CASSLELARSHNEQFF. The CDR3 DNA sequence: TGTGCCAGCAGCTTAGAGCTAGCGAGGTCGCACAATGAGCAGTTCTTC.

In regard to this clone: Other DNA sequences in this specimen translate into the identical CDR3. The chain carries TRBV10-2 and TRBJ1-2; possibly TRBD1 for D (5 bases). Between the trimmed V and J ends, which lost 3 bases and 5 bases, there was a span of 10 bases. CDR3 length equals 13 residues. Germline CDR1 is WSHSY and CDR2 is SAAADI. CDR3 protein: CASSEDRPYGYTF. The CDR3 bases are TGCGCCAGCAGTGAAGACAGACCTTATGGCTACACCTTC.

The chain employs TRBV29-1 and TRBJ2-5, with D tentatively TRBD1 (6 bases). The CDR3 consists of 12 residues. Germline V gives CDR1 SQVTM, CDR2 ANQGSEA. The V and J ends lost 5 bases and 5 bases respectively, with 12 bases between them. The CDR3 protein is CSVTGMLETQYF. CDR3 bases: TGCAGCGTTACAGGGATGTTGGAGACCCAGTACTTC.

The CDR3 protein is CAISESTRSPIFNEQFF. The CDR3, as DNA: TGTGCCATCAGTGAGAGTACTAGGAGTCCCATCTTCAATGAGCAGTTCTTC. The J gene is TRBJ2-1, the V gene TRBV10-3, with a possible D match to TRBD2 (5 bases). Trimming pared 2 bases from V and 6 bases from J, leaving 20 bases between. Germline V CDR1 and CDR2: ENHRY, SYGVKD. The CDR3 length is 17 residues.

The chain couples TRBV11-3 to TRBJ1-1, with D uncertain. The CDR3 extends over 12 amino acids. Germline V gene sequence: CDR1 SGHNT, CDR2 YENEEA. With 6 bases removed from V and 1 base from J, the gap between germline ends came to 6 bases. The CDR3 sequence is CASSFSNTEAFF. DNA for the CDR3: TGTGCCAGCAGTTTCTCGAACACTGAAGCTTTCTTT.

The chain combines TRBV6-1 with TRBJ2-7, with 9 bases lining up with TRBD1. This CDR3 is built from 14 residues. Germline V gene sequence: CDR1 MNHNS, CDR2 SASEGT. The J segment lost 6 bases and the V segment lost 8 bases, leaving 11 bases of the junction unmatched. In DNA, the CDR3 is TGTGCCAGCCTAGTGGACAGGGGCGGCTTCGAGCAGTACTTC. Protein sequence: CASLVDRGGFEQYF.

The chain uses TRBV27 and TRBJ2-3; D is unclear. This CDR3 is built from 14 residues. Looked up from germline, CDR1 is MNHEY and CDR2 is SMNVEV (reference sequence). The V end lost 2 bases, the J end lost 0 bases, and 6 bases lay between the germline ends. This CDR3 is CASSLISSTDTQYF. In DNA, the CDR3 is TGTGCCAGCAGTTTAATCTCCAGCACAGATACGCAGTATTTT.

The CDR3 region is CSVRSGSIHEQYF. The CDR3 DNA sequence: TGCAGCGTCCGTAGCGGGAGTATCCACGAGCAGTACTTC. This chain joins TRBV29-1 and TRBJ2-7; 9 bases are a match to TRBD2. Germline V lookup: CDR1 SQVTM, CDR2 ANQGSEA. Trimming at V came to 6 bases and at J to 5 bases, leaving 8 bases not matched to a gene. CDR3 length equals 13 residues.

This clone was recorded only once. V and J are TRBV5-6 and TRBJ2-1, with TRBD2 matching over 14 bases. CDR1 is SGHDT and CDR2 is YYEEEE in the germline V gene. The CDR3 spans 17 residues. V lost 4 bases, J lost 7 bases, and 10 bases stayed unmatched. In nucleotides, the CDR3 is TGTGCCAGCAGCCCGTTGGGACTAGCGGGAGCGCGTAATGAGCAGTTCTTC. It specifies CASSPLGLAGARNEQFF.

The rearrangement joins TRBV30 to TRBJ1-2; D not resolved. The germline V gene has CDR1 GTSNPN and CDR2 SVGIG (reference sequence). The length of the CDR3 is 14 residues. Trimming cost V 3 bases and J 7 bases, with 18 bases left between them. CDR3 residues: CAWSPSRVFFGYTF. CDR3 coding DNA: TGTGCCTGGAGCCCATCCCGGGTTTTCTTTGGCTACACCTTC.

This clone was observed a handful of times. The chain carries TRBV28 and TRBJ1-5, with TRBD1 matching over 9 bases. This CDR3 comprises 15 residues. CDR1 is MDHEN and CDR2 is SYDVKM in the germline V gene. J was trimmed by 3 bases and V by 3 bases; bases with no gene match: 3. The CDR3 DNA reads TGTGCCAGCAGTTTTACAGGGGGCCCCAATCAGCCCCAGCATTTT. This translates into CASSFTGGPNQPQHF.

The chain joins TRBV7-9 to TRBJ2-1; 8 nucleotides agree with TRBD2. This CDR3 is 19 amino acids long. Germline CDR1 SEHNR, CDR2 FQNEAQ (reference sequence). V lost 5 bases to trimming and J lost 1 base; unmatched junction nucleotides: 16. CDR3 sequence: CASSTQQEPGLGSYNEQFF. The DNA for the CDR3 is TGTGCCAGCAGCACGCAACAGGAGCCGGGACTAGGATCCTACAATGAGCAGTTCTTC.

The chain combines TRBV30 with TRBJ2-7; 9 nucleotides match TRBD1. J gave up 7 bases and V 3 bases, and 7 bases lay outside the gene matches. Germline V CDR1 and CDR2: GTSNPN, SVGIG (reference sequence). The CDR3 extends over 13 amino acids. The CDR3, as DNA: TGTGCCTGGAGGGGACAGGGATTGGGAGAGCAGTACTTC. Translating it yields CAWRGQGLGEQYF.

The sample holds one count of this clone. V gene TRBV27 combines with J gene TRBJ2-7, with TRBD2 as a possible D gene (5 bases). This CDR3 region has 13 residues. The V end lost 2 bases, the J end lost 6 bases, and 11 bases lay between the germline ends. The germline V gene encodes CDR1 MNHEY and CDR2 SMNVEV (reference sequence). CDR3 nucleotide sequence: TGTGCCAGCAGTTTAATTGAGGGCCGCGAGCAGTACTTC. This encodes CASSLIEGREQYF.

This clone has just a few counts. The J gene is TRBJ2-7, the V gene TRBV7-9; D may be TRBD1 (6 bases). Trimming stripped 5 bases from V and 6 bases from J, with 17 bases between. The CDR3 length is 14 residues. The germline CDR1 and CDR2 sequences are SEHNR and FQNEAQ (reference sequence). DNA for the CDR3: TGTGCCAGCAGCATCCGGGACAAGGGCCTCGAGCAGTACTTC. Its translation: CASSIRDKGLEQYF.

This clone was detected only a few times. The chain recombines TRBV28 with TRBJ1-3; 10 bases agree with TRBD1. CDR3 length: 18 amino acids. Germline V gene data show CDR1 as MDHEN and CDR2 as SYDVKM. The ends lost 3 bases at V and 0 bases at J; junction bases unmatched: 8. The CDR3 loop reads CASSFFGQGESSGNTIYF. In DNA, the CDR3 is TGTGCCAGCAGTTTTTTCGGACAGGGGGAAAGCTCTGGAAACACCATATATTTT.

The genes are TRBV6-5 and TRBJ2-1; 13 bases fit TRBD2. The CDR3 totals 14 residues. V dropped 5 bases and J dropped 8; count of bases not matched to a gene: 3. CDR1 is MNHEY, CDR2 SVGAGI, per germline. The CDR3 spells CASSAGLAGDEQFF. CDR3 sequence (DNA): TGTGCCAGCAGTGCCGGACTAGCGGGAGATGAGCAGTTCTTC.

The CDR3, as DNA: TGTGCCAGCAGTGTCACAGAGTTTAGCAATCAGCCCCAGCATTTT. It translates to CASSVTEFSNQPQHF. The gene calls are TRBV6-1 and TRBJ1-5; D gene ambiguous. In germline, CDR1 is MNHNS, CDR2 SASEGT. This CDR3 is built from 15 residues. The V gene lost 4 bases and the J gene lost 0 bases, with 10 bases spanning the gap.

The V gene is TRBV5-4, the J gene TRBJ2-3; 8 positions match TRBD2. CDR3 length equals 15 residues. V dropped 1 base and J dropped 2; count of bases not matched to a gene: 3. CDR1 SGHNT and CDR2 YYREEE come from the germline V gene (reference sequence). CDR3: CASSLPSGHTDTQYF. CDR3 in DNA: TGTGCCAGCAGCTTGCCTAGCGGGCACACAGATACGCAGTATTTT.

The chain has TRBV15 and TRBJ2-5; D is possibly TRBD1 (6 bases). Matching the DNA end better, TRBJ2-7 makes the J call doubtful. The CDR3 is 14 amino acids. Germline CDR1 reads LNHNV; CDR2 reads YYDKDF (reference sequence). CDR3 nucleotide sequence: TGTGCCACCAGCTCAGGGGCTAGTTCTTACGAGCAGTACTTC. As protein: CATSSGASSYEQYF.

The chain couples TRBV4-2 to TRBJ2-7; TRBD2 matches 9 bases. This CDR3 is built from 15 residues. Germline CDR1 LGHNA, CDR2 YNFKEQ. V trimming: 2 bases; J trimming: 3 bases; junction bases outside the gene matches: 5. The CDR3 DNA reads TGTGCCAGCAGCCAACAGCTAGCGGGGCTCTACGAGCAGTACTTC. As protein: CASSQQLAGLYEQYF.